The rows below give T cell receptor beta chains drawn from one sample of a study of spatial heterogeneity in lung cancer. TCRdb used MiXCR to reprocess the 5' RACE reads, holding one entry per CDR3 protein. The table has 75,000 to 85,000 distinct CDR3 sequences, approximately 20% seen once. The specimen comprised PBMCs, sampled at surgery. All receptors derive from a male donor with early-stage non-small cell lung cancer. The CDR3 runs from the conserved cysteine through the conserved F or W. D genes are given only for firm matches. Expanded clones are given a class, and other clones once, few, many or no size at all.

J: TRBJ2-3
V: TRBV11-2
D: -
size: -
CDR3: CASSLGGQPSADTQYF
DNA: TGTGCCAGCAGCTTAGGAGGCCAGCCGAGCGCGGATACGCAGTATTTT

J: TRBJ2-5
V: TRBV5-6
D: TRBD1
size: -
CDR3: CASSLGQGAAETQYF
DNA: TGTGCCAGCAGCTTGGGGCAGGGGGCGGCGGAGACCCAGTACTTC

J: TRBJ2-2
V: TRBV29-1
D: TRBD1
size: -
CDR3: CSVPGQGSTNTGELFF
DNA: TGCAGCGTTCCGGGACAGGGGTCGACGAACACCGGGGAGCTGTTTTTT

J: TRBJ1-1
V: TRBV30
D: -
size: many
CDR3: CAWNQKQIGTEAFF
DNA: TGTGCCTGGAACCAAAAGCAGATCGGCACTGAAGCTTTCTTT

J: TRBJ2-3
V: TRBV7-9
D: TRBD2
size: -
CDR3: CASRLGVSGGDTDTQYF
DNA: TGTGCCAGCAGATTAGGCGTTAGCGGGGGAGACACAGATACGCAGTATTTT

J: TRBJ2-7
V: TRBV29-1
D: -
size: few
CDR3: CSVAEFDEQYF
DNA: TGCAGCGTTGCAGAGTTCGACGAGCAGTACTTC

J: TRBJ2-5
V: TRBV29-1
D: TRBD1
size: few
CDR3: CSVDPQGGQETQYF
DNA: TGCAGCGTTGACCCACAGGGGGGACAAGAGACCCAGTACTTC

J: TRBJ1-1
V: TRBV12-3/TRBV12-4
D: -
size: many
CDR3: CASVSRNTEAFF
DNA: TGTGCCAGCGTCTCGAGGAACACTGAAGCTTTCTTT

J: TRBJ1-2
V: TRBV14
D: TRBD1
size: few
CDR3: CASSLQGTYGYTF
DNA: TGTGCCAGCAGTCTACAGGGGACCTATGGCTACACCTTC

J: TRBJ2-3
V: TRBV27
D: -
size: few
CDR3: CASSFMAAVDTQYF
DNA: TGTGCCAGCAGTTTTATGGCGGCGGTAGATACGCAGTATTTT

J: TRBJ1-1
V: TRBV6-5
D: TRBD1
size: -
CDR3: CASSYGTGGSGKAFF
DNA: TGTGCCAGCAGTTACGGGACAGGGGGCTCGGGCAAAGCTTTCTTT

J: TRBJ2-7
V: TRBV10-3
D: -
size: many
CDR3: CAISESGRPYEQYF
DNA: TGTGCCATCAGTGAGTCAGGAAGACCGTACGAGCAGTACTTC

J: TRBJ2-3
V: TRBV5-1
D: -
size: once
CDR3: CASSLGGGTQYF
DNA: TGCGCCAGCAGCCTCGGAGGGGGTACGCAGTATTTT

J: TRBJ2-6
V: TRBV12-3/TRBV12-4
D: -
size: few
CDR3: CASSFSDWAGANVLTF
DNA: TGTGCCAGCAGTTTTAGTGATTGGGCTGGGGCCAACGTCCTGACTTTC

J: TRBJ1-5
V: TRBV19
D: -
size: few
CDR3: CASSIAGVNQPQHF
DNA: TGTGCCAGTAGTATAGCAGGGGTGAATCAGCCCCAGCATTTT

J: TRBJ1-2
V: TRBV5-4
D: -
size: many
CDR3: CASSSGQNYGYTF
DNA: TGTGCCAGCAGCTCCGGACAGAACTATGGCTACACCTTC

J: TRBJ2-7
V: TRBV2
D: -
size: -
CDR3: CASSEALTGFYEQYF
DNA: TGTGCCAGCAGTGAAGCGCTAACGGGATTTTACGAGCAGTACTTC

J: TRBJ1-2
V: TRBV6-1
D: -
size: -
CDR3: CASTGIYGYTF
DNA: TGTGCCAGCACAGGGATCTATGGCTACACCTTC

J: TRBJ2-5
V: TRBV10-3
D: TRBD2
size: many
CDR3: CAIRGGLEETQYF
DNA: TGTGCCATCAGGGGCGGACTAGAAGAGACCCAGTACTTC

J: TRBJ1-5
V: TRBV11-1
D: -
size: many
CDR3: CASSKTSTGQPQHF
DNA: TGTGCCAGCAGCAAAACAAGCACAGGGCAGCCCCAGCATTTT

J: TRBJ2-7
V: TRBV2
D: -
size: -
CDR3: CASSEGGEQYF
DNA: TGTGCCAGCAGTGAGGGGGGCGAGCAGTACTTC

J: TRBJ2-1
V: TRBV7-9
D: -
size: few
CDR3: CASSFISREQFF
DNA: TGTGCCAGCAGCTTTATTTCCCGTGAGCAGTTCTTC

J: TRBJ2-1
V: TRBV28
D: -
size: many
CDR3: CASLRAGEYNEQFF
DNA: TGTGCCAGCTTGAGGGCTGGAGAGTACAATGAGCAGTTCTTC

J: TRBJ1-2
V: TRBV7-3
D: TRBD1
size: -
CDR3: CASSPEGQGTPYGYTF
DNA: TGTGCCAGCAGCCCCGAGGGACAGGGGACCCCCTATGGCTACACCTTC

J: TRBJ2-7
V: TRBV10-2
D: TRBD1
size: -
CDR3: CASNSGTGLYGQYF
DNA: TGCGCCAGCAACTCCGGGACAGGGCTCTACGGGCAGTACTTC

J: TRBJ2-4
V: TRBV28
D: -
size: -
CDR3: CASNNIGGLGGNIQYF
DNA: TGTGCCAGCAATAATATCGGAGGGTTGGGAGGAAACATTCAGTACTTC

J: TRBJ2-3
V: TRBV12-3/TRBV12-4
D: TRBD1
size: few
CDR3: CASSSQQGDTQYF
DNA: TGTGCCAGCAGTTCGCAACAGGGGGATACGCAGTATTTT

J: TRBJ1-3
V: TRBV5-6
D: TRBD1
size: -
CDR3: CASSVQGAGNTIYF
DNA: TGTGCCAGCAGCGTACAGGGGGCTGGAAACACCATATATTTT

J: TRBJ1-1
V: TRBV18
D: -
size: few
CDR3: CASSEGGNTEAFF
DNA: TGTGCCAGCTCAGAAGGGGGTAACACTGAAGCTTTCTTT

J: TRBJ2-5
V: TRBV20-1
D: TRBD2
size: -
CDR3: CSASPSGLQETQYF
DNA: TGCAGTGCTAGTCCTAGCGGCTTACAAGAGACCCAGTACTTC

J: TRBJ2-7
V: TRBV5-1
D: -
size: -
CDR3: CASSLEGSSYEQYF
DNA: TGCGCCAGCAGCCTAGAGGGGTCCTCCTACGAGCAGTACTTC

J: TRBJ1-5
V: TRBV6-2/TRBV6-3
D: -
size: few
CDR3: CASSYYDSPNPQHF
DNA: TGTGCCAGCAGTTACTACGACAGCCCCAACCCCCAGCATTTT

J: TRBJ1-2
V: TRBV9
D: -
size: -
CDR3: CASSVGGTVSLGGYTF
DNA: TGTGCCAGCAGCGTAGGAGGAACAGTCAGTTTGGGAGGCTACACCTTC

J: TRBJ2-1
V: TRBV19
D: TRBD1
size: few
CDR3: CASSNWKRGRTNEQFF
DNA: TGTGCCAGTAGTAATTGGAAAAGGGGGCGGACCAATGAGCAGTTCTTC

J: TRBJ2-7
V: TRBV12-3/TRBV12-4
D: -
size: -
CDR3: CASSFGGTAYEQYF
DNA: TGTGCCAGCAGTTTTGGCGGGACCGCCTACGAGCAGTACTTC

J: TRBJ2-2
V: TRBV28
D: TRBD1
size: -
CDR3: CASSSGTGIGELFF
DNA: TGTGCCAGCAGTTCCGGGACAGGGATCGGGGAGCTGTTTTTT

J: TRBJ2-3
V: TRBV25-1
D: -
size: many
CDR3: CASSESTAPGTDTQYF
DNA: TGTGCCAGCAGTGAATCAACAGCCCCTGGGACAGATACGCAGTATTTT

J: TRBJ2-7
V: TRBV2
D: TRBD1
size: many
CDR3: CASSGQGDVQYF
DNA: TGTGCCAGCTCGGGACAGGGGGACGTGCAGTACTTC

J: TRBJ2-1
V: TRBV19
D: -
size: few
CDR3: CASSIIGEQFF
DNA: TGTGCCAGTAGTATTATTGGTGAGCAGTTCTTC

J: TRBJ2-1
V: TRBV7-8
D: TRBD1
size: few
CDR3: CASRISGQGSYNEQFF
DNA: TGTGCCAGCAGGATATCGGGACAGGGGTCCTACAATGAGCAGTTCTTC

J: TRBJ1-2
V: TRBV28
D: -
size: few
CDR3: CASSPTGKFYGYTF
DNA: TGTGCCAGCAGCCCCACGGGCAAATTCTATGGCTACACCTTC

J: TRBJ1-1
V: TRBV3-1
D: TRBD1
size: few
CDR3: CASSILGTGKTEAFF
DNA: TGTGCCAGCAGTATCCTCGGGACAGGGAAGACTGAAGCTTTCTTT

J: TRBJ2-1
V: TRBV7-2
D: TRBD1
size: -
CDR3: CASSQTGGAWNEQFF
DNA: TGTGCCAGCAGTCAGACAGGGGGCGCTTGGAATGAGCAGTTCTTC

J: TRBJ2-3
V: TRBV11-3
D: -
size: -
CDR3: CASSARQGGRDTQYF
DNA: TGTGCCAGCAGCGCCCGACAGGGAGGGAGAGATACGCAGTATTTT

J: TRBJ2-2
V: TRBV7-6
D: TRBD1
size: -
CDR3: CASSPGTAPTGELFF
DNA: TGTGCCAGCAGCCCGGGGACAGCCCCCACCGGGGAGCTGTTTTTT

J: TRBJ2-3
V: TRBV4-1
D: -
size: -
CDR3: CASSQLGGPTDTQYF
DNA: TGCGCCAGCAGCCAACTGGGGGGACCCACAGATACGCAGTATTTT

J: TRBJ2-1
V: TRBV2
D: -
size: -
CDR3: CASSGSDNEQFF
DNA: TGTGCCAGCAGTGGTAGCGATAATGAGCAGTTCTTC

J: TRBJ2-5
V: TRBV24-1
D: -
size: -
CDR3: CATSDPSTPETQYF
DNA: TGTGCCACCAGTGACCCTTCGACCCCGGAGACCCAGTACTTC

J: TRBJ2-1
V: TRBV27
D: TRBD1
size: few
CDR3: CASSPDRQGYNEQFF
DNA: TGTGCCAGCAGTCCCGACAGACAGGGATACAATGAGCAGTTCTTC

J: TRBJ2-4
V: TRBV29-1
D: TRBD2
size: many
CDR3: CSVYWPSGFAGIQYF
DNA: TGCAGCGTCTACTGGCCTAGCGGGTTTGCTGGCATTCAGTACTTC

J: TRBJ1-4
V: TRBV5-1
D: -
size: once
CDR3: CASSPALNEKLFF
DNA: TGCGCCAGCAGCCCGGCCCTTAATGAAAAACTGTTTTTT

J: TRBJ2-3
V: TRBV20-1
D: -
size: -
CDR3: CSARKTSGTDTQYF
DNA: TGCAGTGCTAGAAAGACTAGTGGCACAGATACGCAGTATTTT

J: TRBJ2-1
V: TRBV6-2/TRBV6-3
D: -
size: few
CDR3: CASSYRGENEQFF
DNA: TGTGCCAGCAGTTACAGGGGAGAGAATGAGCAGTTCTTC

J: TRBJ2-7
V: TRBV7-8
D: TRBD1
size: few
CDR3: CATSNRGLGEQYF
DNA: TGTGCCACCTCCAACAGGGGGCTGGGGGAGCAGTACTTC

J: TRBJ2-7
V: TRBV5-1
D: -
size: -
CDR3: CASSLKQQGTSSYEQYF
DNA: TGCGCCAGCAGCTTGAAACAGCAGGGGACCTCTAGTTACGAGCAGTACTTC

J: TRBJ1-2
V: TRBV28
D: TRBD1
size: -
CDR3: CASSLGTGYTYGYTF
DNA: TGTGCCAGCAGTTTGGGGACAGGCTATACCTATGGCTACACCTTC

J: TRBJ1-5
V: TRBV7-9
D: -
size: -
CDR3: CASSSGPAGQPQHF
DNA: TGTGCCAGCAGCTCGGGACCTGCGGGTCAGCCCCAGCATTTT